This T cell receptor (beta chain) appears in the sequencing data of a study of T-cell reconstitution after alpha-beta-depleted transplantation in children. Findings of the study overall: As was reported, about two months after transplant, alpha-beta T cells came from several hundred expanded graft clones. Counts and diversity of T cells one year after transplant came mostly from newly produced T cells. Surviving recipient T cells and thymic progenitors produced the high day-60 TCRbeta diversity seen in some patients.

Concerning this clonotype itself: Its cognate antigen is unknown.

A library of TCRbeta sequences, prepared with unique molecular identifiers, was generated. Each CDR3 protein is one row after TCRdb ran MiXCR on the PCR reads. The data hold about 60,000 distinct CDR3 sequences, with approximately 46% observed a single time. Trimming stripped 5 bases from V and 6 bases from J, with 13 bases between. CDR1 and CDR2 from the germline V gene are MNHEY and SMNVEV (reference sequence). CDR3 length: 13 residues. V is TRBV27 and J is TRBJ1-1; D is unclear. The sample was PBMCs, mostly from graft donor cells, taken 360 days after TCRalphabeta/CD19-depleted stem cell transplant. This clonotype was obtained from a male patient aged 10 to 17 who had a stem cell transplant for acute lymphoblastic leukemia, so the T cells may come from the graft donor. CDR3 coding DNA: TGTGCCAGCAGTCCTTATATCAGTTCTGAAGCTTTCTTT. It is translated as CASSPYISSEAFF.